This is a list of T cell receptor beta chains from one sample in a study of blood T cells in healthy people across ages. Each CDR3 protein is one row after TCRdb ran MiXCR on the 5' RACE reads. The profile shows fewer than 700,000 distinct CDR3 sequences, roughly two fifths of them singletons. Input material: blood. These receptor sequences come from an elderly man in good health. CDR3s include the opening cysteine and the closing phenylalanine or tryptophan. Each record gives: clone size, V gene, CDR3 length, D gene, J gene, CDR3 protein, CDR3 DNA. A D gene is named only where the DNA matches it firmly. Clone size is not always given. Where it is, it says once, few, many or a class for expanded clones.

many	TRBV7-2	15	-	TRBJ2-3	CASSLDVGGTDTQYF	TGTGCCAGCAGCTTAGATGTCGGGGGCACAGATACGCAGTATTTT
-	TRBV11-2	14	TRBD2	TRBJ2-1	CASSFLAGAYEQFF	TGTGCCAGCAGCTTTCTAGCGGGAGCGTATGAGCAGTTCTTC
many	TRBV7-2	12	-	TRBJ2-3	CASSPPADTQYF	TGTGCCAGCAGCCCCCCCGCAGATACGCAGTATTTT
-	TRBV10-2	14	-	TRBJ2-1	CASSDPALYNEQFF	TGCGCCAGCAGTGACCCTGCCCTCTACAATGAGCAGTTCTTC
many	TRBV5-1	15	TRBD2	TRBJ2-7	CASSSEPGLAGEQYF	TGCGCCAGCAGCTCAGAACCGGGACTAGCGGGTGAGCAGTACTTC
-	TRBV20-1	16	TRBD2	TRBJ2-1	CSAKLAGTNPYNEQFF	TGCAGTGCTAAACTAGCGGGAACCAACCCCTACAATGAGCAGTTCTTC
-	TRBV5-1	18	TRBD1	TRBJ2-4	CASSLPGQGVSAKNIQYF	TGCGCCAGCAGCCTACCGGGACAGGGAGTAAGTGCCAAAAACATTCAGTACTTC
once	TRBV11-1	14	-	TRBJ2-1	CASSWWKQEDEQFF	TGTGCCAGCAGCTGGTGGAAGCAGGAGGATGAGCAGTTCTTC
few	TRBV9	16	-	TRBJ1-6	CASSVGIGTGDSPLHF	TGTGCCAGCAGCGTAGGAATTGGGACCGGAGATTCACCCCTCCACTTT
few	TRBV20-1	14	TRBD1	TRBJ2-5	CSASRDRGAGTQYF	TGCAGTGCTTCCCGGGACAGGGGGGCTGGGACCCAGTACTTC
few	TRBV6-2/TRBV6-3	11	-	TRBJ1-2	CATTWSYGYTF	TGTGCCACCACGTGGTCCTATGGCTACACCTTC
many	TRBV6-6	14	-	TRBJ2-6	CASSYRSGANVLTF	TGTGCCAGCAGTTACAGATCTGGGGCCAACGTCCTGACTTTC
-	TRBV4-2	16	TRBD2	TRBJ2-7	CASSQAPAGGGGEQYF	TGTGCCAGCAGCCAAGCGCCAGCGGGAGGTGGCGGCGAGCAGTACTTC
many	TRBV7-2	13	TRBD1	TRBJ2-5	CASSFTGGETQYF	TGTGCCAGCAGCTTCACAGGGGGAGAGACCCAGTACTTC
-	TRBV20-1	14	TRBD1	TRBJ1-5	CSAIPGQGNQPQHF	TGCAGTGCTATTCCGGGACAGGGCAATCAGCCCCAGCATTTT
-	TRBV5-1	15	-	TRBJ2-3	CASSTMPSATDTQYF	TGCGCCAGCAGCACCATGCCGAGTGCCACAGATACGCAGTATTTT
-	TRBV12-3/TRBV12-4	11	-	TRBJ2-3	CASTIRDTQYF	TGTGCCAGCACTATTAGGGATACGCAGTATTTT
-	TRBV20-1	14	-	TRBJ1-5	CSARDPGGQSPQHF	TGCAGTGCTAGAGATCCGGGGGGGCAATCGCCCCAGCATTTT
-	TRBV14	14	TRBD1	TRBJ2-2	CASSRDRSTGELFF	TGTGCCAGTTCCCGGGACAGGTCCACCGGGGAGCTGTTTTTT
few	TRBV15	13	-	TRBJ2-7	CATTTGTRYEQYF	TGTGCCACTACGACAGGAACCCGCTACGAGCAGTACTTC
few	TRBV10-1	14	-	TRBJ2-5	CASSELSTRETQYF	TGCGCCAGCAGTGAGTTGTCGACCCGGGAGACCCAGTACTTC
many	TRBV7-9	15	-	TRBJ2-5	CASSWFSTSRETQYF	TGTGCCAGCAGCTGGTTCTCCACATCAAGGGAGACCCAGTACTTC
-	TRBV5-1	13	TRBD1	TRBJ2-7	CASRQGQTAEQYF	TGCGCCAGCAGACAGGGACAGACGGCCGAGCAGTACTTC
few	TRBV19	15	-	TRBJ1-4	CASNVTYHTMRKLFF	TGTGCCAGTAATGTGACTTACCATACAATGAGAAAACTGTTTTTT
-	TRBV11-2	13	TRBD1	TRBJ2-5	CASSPNRDREGYF	TGTGCCAGCAGCCCGAACCGGGACAGGGAGGGGTACTTC
-	TRBV4-2	17	TRBD2	TRBJ2-1	CASSQTTSGGPYNEQFF	TGTGCCAGCAGCCAAACCACCTCGGGGGGGCCCTACAATGAGCAGTTCTTC
many	TRBV3-1	16	-	TRBJ2-6	CASSPGRRSGANVLTF	TGTGCCAGCAGCCCAGGCCGTAGGTCTGGGGCCAACGTCCTGACTTTC
few	TRBV20-1	16	TRBD2	TRBJ2-3	CSARALAEGATDTQYF	TGCAGTGCTAGAGCTCTAGCGGAAGGGGCGACAGATACGCAGTATTTT
-	TRBV7-7	13	-	TRBJ2-1	CASSVWGADEQFF	TGTGCCAGCAGCGTATGGGGGGCAGATGAGCAGTTCTTC
-	TRBV7-2	16	-	TRBJ2-7	CASSLEPRGGPYEQYF	TGTGCCAGCAGCTTAGAGCCCAGGGGTGGACCCTACGAGCAGTACTTC
-	TRBV5-1	14	-	TRBJ2-4	CASSVLGGENIQYF	TGCGCCAGCAGCGTACTAGGGGGAGAAAACATTCAGTACTTC
-	TRBV20-1	14	-	TRBJ1-5	CSATDGGRSQPQHF	TGCAGTGCCACCGATGGGGGTCGGAGTCAGCCCCAGCATTTT
-	TRBV4-2	15	TRBD1	TRBJ2-6	CASRGDRAGANVLTF	TGTGCCAGCAGGGGAGACAGGGCTGGGGCCAACGTCCTGACTTTC
-	TRBV5-1	16	-	TRBJ2-1	CASSLAPSGKTGEQFF	TGCGCCAGCAGCTTGGCGCCTAGCGGCAAGACAGGGGAGCAGTTCTTC
many	TRBV15	15	TRBD1	TRBJ2-7	CATSPGDSQAYEQYF	TGTGCCACCAGCCCCGGGGACAGCCAAGCCTACGAGCAGTACTTC
few	TRBV7-8	14	-	TRBJ2-1	CASSLVQVYNEQFF	TGTGCCAGCAGCTTAGTACAGGTTTACAATGAGCAGTTCTTC
-	TRBV2	13	-	TRBJ1-1	CASKERPNTEAFF	TGTGCCAGCAAGGAACGTCCGAACACTGAAGCTTTCTTT
once	TRBV28	16	-	TRBJ1-2	CASSLPGSYSNYGYTF	TGTGCCAGCAGTTTGCCGGGGAGTTACTCTAACTATGGCTACACCTTC
-	TRBV6-4	15	-	TRBJ2-3	CASSDGGFSTDTQYF	TGTGCCAGCAGTGACGGCGGGTTCAGCACAGATACGCAGTATTTT
few	TRBV27	13	-	TRBJ1-4	CASRPESREKLFF	TGTGCCAGCAGGCCGGAGTCGAGGGAAAAACTGTTTTTT
-	TRBV29-1	15	TRBD1	TRBJ2-5	CSVSRQGPGPREQYF	TGCAGCGTTTCAAGACAGGGACCGGGGCCTCGAGAGCAGTACTTC
-	TRBV10-1	13	-	TRBJ2-1	CASSPRRAHEQFF	TGCGCCAGCAGTCCTCGTCGGGCCCATGAGCAGTTCTTC
-	TRBV28	15	-	TRBJ1-4	CASSPHRVANDKLFF	TGTGCCAGCAGTCCCCACAGGGTAGCTAATGACAAACTGTTTTTT
-	TRBV7-2	12	TRBD2	TRBJ2-5	CASNRGGETQYF	TGTGCCAGCAACCGGGGGGGGGAGACCCAGTACTTC
few	TRBV9	16	-	TRBJ2-5	CASSVGVGQIQETQYF	TGTGCCAGCAGCGTAGGTGTAGGACAGATACAAGAGACCCAGTACTTC
-	TRBV18	14	-	TRBJ2-7	CASSPIPGLAEQYF	TGTGCCAGCTCACCTATCCCGGGGCTGGCCGAGCAGTACTTC
few	TRBV18	13	TRBD1	TRBJ2-5	CASSPGQKETQYF	TGTGCCAGCTCACCGGGACAGAAAGAGACCCAGTACTTC
few	TRBV6-6	15	-	TRBJ1-1	CASSPPGRINTEAFF	TGTGCCAGCAGTCCCCCTGGGAGGATTAACACTGAAGCTTTCTTT
-	TRBV12-3/TRBV12-4	15	TRBD1	TRBJ2-7	CASSLDRGQSYEQYF	TGTGCCAGCAGCCTTGACAGGGGACAGTCCTACGAGCAGTACTTC
-	TRBV5-1	14	-	TRBJ2-5	CASSPLGVYNEQYF	TGCGCCAGCAGCCCCCTCGGGGTCTACAATGAGCAGTACTTC
-	TRBV6-6	17	-	TRBJ2-3	CASSYSQLGSSTDTQYF	TGTGCCAGCAGTTACTCCCAATTAGGTAGTAGCACAGATACGCAGTATTTT
once	TRBV11-2	12	-	TRBJ2-3	CAGRHGLNTQYF	TGTGCCGGCAGGCACGGTCTGAATACGCAGTATTTT
many	TRBV7-2	17	-	TRBJ2-2	CASSLSFLGGRTGELFF	TGTGCCAGCAGCTTATCATTTTTGGGGGGCCGGACCGGGGAGCTGTTTTTT
-	TRBV7-7	13	TRBD2	TRBJ2-5	CASSPGGKETQYF	TGTGCCAGCAGCCCGGGGGGGAAAGAGACCCAGTACTTC